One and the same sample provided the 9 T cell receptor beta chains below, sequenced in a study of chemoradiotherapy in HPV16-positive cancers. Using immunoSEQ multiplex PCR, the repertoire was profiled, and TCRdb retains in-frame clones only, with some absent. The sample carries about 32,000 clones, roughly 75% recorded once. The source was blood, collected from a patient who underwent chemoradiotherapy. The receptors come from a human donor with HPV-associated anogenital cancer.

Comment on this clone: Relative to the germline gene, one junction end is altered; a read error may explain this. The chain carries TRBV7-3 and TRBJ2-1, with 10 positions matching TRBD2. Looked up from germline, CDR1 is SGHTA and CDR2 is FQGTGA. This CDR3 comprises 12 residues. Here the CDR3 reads CAGSGGADEQFF. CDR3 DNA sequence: TGTGCCGGCAGCGGGGGGGCGGATGAGCAGTTCTTC.

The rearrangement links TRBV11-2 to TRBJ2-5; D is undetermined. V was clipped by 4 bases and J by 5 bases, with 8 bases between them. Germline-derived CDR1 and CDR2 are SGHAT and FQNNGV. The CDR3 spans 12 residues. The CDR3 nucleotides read TGTGCCAGCAGCTCGTCAGTGGAGACCCAGTACTTC. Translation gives CASSSSVETQYF.

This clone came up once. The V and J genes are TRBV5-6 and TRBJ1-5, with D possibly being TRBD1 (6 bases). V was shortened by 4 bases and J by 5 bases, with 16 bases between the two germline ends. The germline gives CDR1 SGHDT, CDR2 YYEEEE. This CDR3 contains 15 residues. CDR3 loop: CASSQQGRGDQPQHF. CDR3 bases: TGTGCCAGCAGCCAGCAGGGGAGAGGAGATCAGCCCCAGCATTTT.

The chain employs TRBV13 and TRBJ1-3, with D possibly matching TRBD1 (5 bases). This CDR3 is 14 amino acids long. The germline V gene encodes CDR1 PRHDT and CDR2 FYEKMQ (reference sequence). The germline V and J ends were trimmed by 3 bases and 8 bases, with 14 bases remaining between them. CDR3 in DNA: TGTGCCAGCAGCTTTAGGCCTCAGGGAGACACCATATATTTT. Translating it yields CASSFRPQGDTIYF.

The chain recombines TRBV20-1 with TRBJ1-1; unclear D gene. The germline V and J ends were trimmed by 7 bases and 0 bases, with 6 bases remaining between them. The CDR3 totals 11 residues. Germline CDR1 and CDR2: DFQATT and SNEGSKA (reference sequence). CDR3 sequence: CSGRLNTEAFF. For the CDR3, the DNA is TGCAGTGGACGGTTGAACACTGAAGCTTTCTTT.

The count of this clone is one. CDR3 nucleotide sequence: TGCGCCAGCAGCCAAGATAAGGGTTTGACCCTCCACTTT. This codes for CASSQDKGLTLHF. The rearrangement links TRBV4-3 to TRBJ1-6, with no clear D. V lost 0 bases and J 14 bases, leaving 11 bases between the germline ends. CDR1 is LGHNA and CDR2 is YSLEER in the germline V gene. This CDR3 contains 13 residues.

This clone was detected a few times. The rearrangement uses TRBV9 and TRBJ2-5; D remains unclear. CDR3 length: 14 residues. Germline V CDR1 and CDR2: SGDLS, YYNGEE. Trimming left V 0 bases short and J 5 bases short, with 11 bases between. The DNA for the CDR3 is TGTGCCAGCAGCGTAGAGCCGGGTTGGGAGACCCAGTACTTC. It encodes CASSVEPGWETQYF.

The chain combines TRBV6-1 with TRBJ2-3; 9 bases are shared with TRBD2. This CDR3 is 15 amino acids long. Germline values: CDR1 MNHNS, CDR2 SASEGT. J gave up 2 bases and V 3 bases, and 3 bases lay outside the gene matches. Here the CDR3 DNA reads TGTGCCAGCAGTGATGCGGGGGGGTCCACAGATACGCAGTATTTT. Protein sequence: CASSDAGGSTDTQYF.

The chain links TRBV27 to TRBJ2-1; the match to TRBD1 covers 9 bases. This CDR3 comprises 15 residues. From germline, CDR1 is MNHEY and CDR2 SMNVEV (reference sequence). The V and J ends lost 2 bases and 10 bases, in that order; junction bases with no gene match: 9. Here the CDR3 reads CASSLGTGKAEEQFF. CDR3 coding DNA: TGTGCCAGCAGTTTAGGGACAGGGAAGGCTGAGGAGCAGTTCTTC.